This T cell receptor beta chain comes out of a study of blood T cells in healthy people across ages. The study's findings and limits: Estimates based on one million T cells were treated as lower bounds. When set beside aged donors, long-lived donors presented more naive CD4+ cells and higher diversity.

Extraction of total RNA produced a minimum of 6 micrograms from each sample. This CDR3 is 11 amino acids long. Germline V gene sequence: CDR1 DFQATT, CDR2 SNEGSKA (reference sequence). Losses at the gene ends were 6 bases for V and 8 bases for J; bases not matched to a gene: 4. This clonotype came up many times. What it binds is not known. For the second PCR, which ran for 7 to 11 cycles, a sample-barcoded 5' primer and a J-beta primer mix were used. All cDNA molecules were each tagged by a template-switch adaptor with 12 random nucleotides. MiXCR, run by TCRdb on the 5' RACE reads, gives a single entry per CDR3 protein. The data contain 1 million to 1.2 million distinct CDR3 sequences, 35% to 45% of them singletons.

The chain joins TRBV20-1 to TRBJ2-3; 8 bases are a match to TRBD2. Material: blood. The sequence was collected from a man aged 18 to 30 in good health. The CDR3 bases are TGCAGTGCGCGTCGGGGGGGTACGCAGTATTTT. Protein sequence: CSARRGGTQYF.